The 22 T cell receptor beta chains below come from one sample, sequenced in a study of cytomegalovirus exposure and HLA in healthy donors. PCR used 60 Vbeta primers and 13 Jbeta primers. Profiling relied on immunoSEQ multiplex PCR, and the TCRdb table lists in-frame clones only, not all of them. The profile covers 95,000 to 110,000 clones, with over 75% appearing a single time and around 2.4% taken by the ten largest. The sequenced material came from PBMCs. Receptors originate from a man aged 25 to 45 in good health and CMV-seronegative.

As DNA, the CDR3 is TGTGCCAGCAGCGCTCCCGGGGCGGGGGAAAAACTGTTTTTT. Amino acids: CASSAPGAGEKLFF. The J gene is TRBJ1-4, the V gene TRBV9; TRBD1 is a possible D gene (5 bases). The CDR3 has 14 residues. Trimming left V 3 bases short and J 8 bases short, with 14 bases between. Germline loops: CDR1 SGDLS, CDR2 YYNGEE.

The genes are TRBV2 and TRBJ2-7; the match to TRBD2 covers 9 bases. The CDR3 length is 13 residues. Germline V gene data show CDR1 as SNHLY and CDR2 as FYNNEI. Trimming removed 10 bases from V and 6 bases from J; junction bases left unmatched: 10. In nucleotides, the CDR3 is TGTGCCACAACTGGACTAGCGTGGGGCGAGCAGTACTTC. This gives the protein CATTGLAWGEQYF.

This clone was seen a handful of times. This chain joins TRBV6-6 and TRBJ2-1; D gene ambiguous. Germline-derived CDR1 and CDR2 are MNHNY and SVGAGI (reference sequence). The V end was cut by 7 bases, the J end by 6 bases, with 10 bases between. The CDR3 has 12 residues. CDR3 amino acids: CASTLTGNEQFF. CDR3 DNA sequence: TGTGCCAGCACCTTGACTGGCAATGAGCAGTTCTTC.

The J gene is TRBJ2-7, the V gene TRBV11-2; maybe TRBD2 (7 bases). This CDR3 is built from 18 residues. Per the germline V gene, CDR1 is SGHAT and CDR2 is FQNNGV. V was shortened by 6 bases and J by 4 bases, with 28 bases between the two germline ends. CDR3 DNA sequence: TGTGCCAGCAGACAAACACAGGGTCTGCGGGGAGGGCCTTACGAGCAGTACTTC. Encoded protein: CASRQTQGLRGGPYEQYF.

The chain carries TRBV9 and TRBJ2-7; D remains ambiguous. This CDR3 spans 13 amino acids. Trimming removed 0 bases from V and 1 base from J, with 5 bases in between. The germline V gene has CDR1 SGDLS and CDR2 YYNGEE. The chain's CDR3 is CASSVGQSYEQYF. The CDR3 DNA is TGTGCCAGCAGCGTAGGGCAGTCCTACGAGCAGTACTTC.

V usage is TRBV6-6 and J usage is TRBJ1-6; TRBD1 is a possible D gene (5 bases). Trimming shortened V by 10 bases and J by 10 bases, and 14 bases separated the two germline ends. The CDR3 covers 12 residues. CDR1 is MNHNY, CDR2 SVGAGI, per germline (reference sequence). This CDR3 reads CATGNEWSPLHF. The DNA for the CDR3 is TGTGCCACAGGGAACGAGTGGTCACCCCTCCACTTT.

CDR3 nucleotides: TGTGCCAGCAGTGAAGCGGGCCGGACAAGCCTGAACACTGAAGCTTTCTTT. Translated: CASSEAGRTSLNTEAFF. V usage is TRBV6-1 and J usage is TRBJ1-1; maybe TRBD1 (5 bases). V was trimmed by 0 bases and J by 0 bases, leaving 14 bases between them. The CDR3 loop spans 17 amino acids. From germline, CDR1 is MNHNS and CDR2 SASEGT.

The CDR3 DNA follows: TGTGCCTGGAGGCCCCCCGACAGGGGTACCACTGAAGCTTTCTTT. The encoded protein is CAWRPPDRGTTEAFF. The chain couples TRBV30 to TRBJ1-1; 8 bases agree with TRBD1. In germline, CDR1 is GTSNPN, CDR2 SVGIG (reference sequence). CDR3 length: 15 amino acids. V gave up 3 bases and J gave up 4 bases; unmatched junction bases: 10.

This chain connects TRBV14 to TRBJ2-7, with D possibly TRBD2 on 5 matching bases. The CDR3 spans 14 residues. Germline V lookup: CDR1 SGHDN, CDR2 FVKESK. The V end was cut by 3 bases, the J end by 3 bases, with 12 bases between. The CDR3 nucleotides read TGTGCCAGCAGCCATCCGGGAACCAACTACGAGCAGTACTTC. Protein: CASSHPGTNYEQYF.

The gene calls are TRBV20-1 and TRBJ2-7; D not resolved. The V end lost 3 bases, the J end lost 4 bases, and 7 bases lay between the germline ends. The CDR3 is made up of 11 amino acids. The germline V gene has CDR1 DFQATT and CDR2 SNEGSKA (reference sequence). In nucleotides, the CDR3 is TGCAGTGCTAGTCCTTTTTACGAGCAGTACTTC. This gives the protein CSASPFYEQYF.

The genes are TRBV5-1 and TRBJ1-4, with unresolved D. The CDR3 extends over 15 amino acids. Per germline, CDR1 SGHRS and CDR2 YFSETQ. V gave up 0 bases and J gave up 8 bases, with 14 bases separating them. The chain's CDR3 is CASSLERQPDEKLFF. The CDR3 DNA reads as TGCGCCAGCAGCTTGGAGCGGCAGCCGGACGAAAAACTGTTTTTT. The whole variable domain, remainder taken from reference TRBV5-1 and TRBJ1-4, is KAGVTQTPRYLIKTRGQQVTLSCSPISGHRSVSWYQQTPGQGLQFLFEYFSETQRNKGNFPGRFSGRQFSNSRSEMNVSTLELGDSALYLCASSLERQPDEKLFFGSGTQLSVL.

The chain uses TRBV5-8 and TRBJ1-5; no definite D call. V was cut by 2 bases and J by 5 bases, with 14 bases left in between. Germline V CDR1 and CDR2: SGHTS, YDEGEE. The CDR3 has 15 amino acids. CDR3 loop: CASSFDSSVDQPQHF. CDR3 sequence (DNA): TGTGCCAGCAGCTTCGATTCTTCGGTGGATCAGCCCCAGCATTTT.

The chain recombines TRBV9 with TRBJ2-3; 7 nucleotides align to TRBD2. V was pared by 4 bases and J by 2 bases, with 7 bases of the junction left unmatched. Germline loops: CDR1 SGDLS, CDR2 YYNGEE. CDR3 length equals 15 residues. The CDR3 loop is CASSLTGTNTDTQYF. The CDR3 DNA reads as TGTGCCAGCAGCTTAACCGGGACTAACACAGATACGCAGTATTTT.

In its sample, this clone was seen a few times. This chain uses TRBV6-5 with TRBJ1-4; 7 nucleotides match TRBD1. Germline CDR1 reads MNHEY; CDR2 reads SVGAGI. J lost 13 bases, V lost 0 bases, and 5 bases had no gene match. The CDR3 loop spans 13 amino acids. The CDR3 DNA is TGTGCCAGCAGTTACTCGCAACGACAGGGACTGTTTTTT. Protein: CASSYSQRQGLFF.

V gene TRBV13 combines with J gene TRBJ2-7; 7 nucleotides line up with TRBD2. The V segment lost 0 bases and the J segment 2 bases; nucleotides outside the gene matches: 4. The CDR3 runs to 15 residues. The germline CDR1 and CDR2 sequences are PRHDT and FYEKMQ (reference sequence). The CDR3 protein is CASSLGISGPYEQYF. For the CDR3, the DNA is TGTGCCAGCAGCTTAGGCATTAGCGGGCCCTACGAGCAGTACTTC.

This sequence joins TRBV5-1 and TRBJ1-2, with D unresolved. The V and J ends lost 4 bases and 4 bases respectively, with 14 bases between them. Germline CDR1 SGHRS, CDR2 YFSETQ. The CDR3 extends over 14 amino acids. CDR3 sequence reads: CASSLEVGSYGYTF. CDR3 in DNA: TGCGCCAGCAGCCTGGAGGTCGGGTCCTATGGCTACACCTTC. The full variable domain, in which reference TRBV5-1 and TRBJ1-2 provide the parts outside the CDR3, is KAGVTQTPRYLIKTRGQQVTLSCSPISGHRSVSWYQQTPGQGLQFLFEYFSETQRNKGNFPGRFSGRQFSNSRSEMNVSTLELGDSALYLCASSLEVGSYGYTFGSGTRLTVV.

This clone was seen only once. Here the CDR3 reads CASSSKVPILAESTDTQYF. The DNA for the CDR3 is TGTGCCAGCAGCTCCAAAGTACCTATACTAGCGGAGAGCACAGATACGCAGTATTTT. This chain links TRBV13 with TRBJ2-3; 8 positions agree with TRBD2. Germline V gene data show CDR1 as PRHDT and CDR2 as FYEKMQ (reference sequence). Germline trimming cut 4 bases from V and 0 bases from J; bases unmatched to any gene: 15. CDR3 length: 19 amino acids.

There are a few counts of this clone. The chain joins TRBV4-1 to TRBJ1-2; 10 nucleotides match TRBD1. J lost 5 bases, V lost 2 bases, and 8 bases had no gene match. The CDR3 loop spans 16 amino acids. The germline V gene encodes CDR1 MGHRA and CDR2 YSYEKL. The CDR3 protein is CASSQPQTGGAYGYTF. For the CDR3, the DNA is TGCGCCAGCAGCCAACCTCAGACAGGGGGCGCTTATGGCTACACCTTC.

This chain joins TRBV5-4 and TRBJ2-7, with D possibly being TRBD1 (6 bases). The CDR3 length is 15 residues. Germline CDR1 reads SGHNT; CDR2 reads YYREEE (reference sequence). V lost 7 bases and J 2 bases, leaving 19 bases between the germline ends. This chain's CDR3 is CASRQRGHGTYEQYF. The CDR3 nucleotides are TGTGCCAGCCGACAACGGGGACACGGGACCTACGAGCAGTACTTC.

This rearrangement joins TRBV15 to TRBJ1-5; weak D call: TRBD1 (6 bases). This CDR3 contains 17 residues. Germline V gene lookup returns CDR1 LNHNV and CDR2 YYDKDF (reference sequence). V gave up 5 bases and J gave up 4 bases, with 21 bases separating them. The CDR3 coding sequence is TGTGCCACCAGCTCCTGGCCGGGACACGCGATAAATCAGCCCCAGCATTTT. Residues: CATSSWPGHAINQPQHF.

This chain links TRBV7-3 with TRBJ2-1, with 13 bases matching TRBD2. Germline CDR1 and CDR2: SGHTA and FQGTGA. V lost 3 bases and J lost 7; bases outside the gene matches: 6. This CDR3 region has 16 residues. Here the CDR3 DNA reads TGTGCCAGCAGCTTGACAGGACTAGCGGGGGCGAATGAGCAGTTCTTC. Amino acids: CASSLTGLAGANEQFF.

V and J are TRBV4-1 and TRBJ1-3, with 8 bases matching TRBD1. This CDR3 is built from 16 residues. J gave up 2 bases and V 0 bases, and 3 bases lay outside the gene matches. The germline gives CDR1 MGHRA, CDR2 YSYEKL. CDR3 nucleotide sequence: TGCGCCAGCAGCCAAGATACAGGGGGGACTGGAAACACCATATATTTT. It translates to CASSQDTGGTGNTIYF.